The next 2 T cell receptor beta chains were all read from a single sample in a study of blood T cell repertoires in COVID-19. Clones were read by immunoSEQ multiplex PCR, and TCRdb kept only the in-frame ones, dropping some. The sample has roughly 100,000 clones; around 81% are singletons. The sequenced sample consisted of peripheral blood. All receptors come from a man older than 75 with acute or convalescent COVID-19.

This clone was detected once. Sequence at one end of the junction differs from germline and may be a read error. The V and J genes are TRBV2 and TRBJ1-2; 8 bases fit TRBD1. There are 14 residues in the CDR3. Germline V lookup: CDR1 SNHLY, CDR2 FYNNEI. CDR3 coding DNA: TGTGCCAGCAGCGAAGCCACAGGGGGTTGGGGCTACACCTTC. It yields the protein CASSEATGGWGYTF.

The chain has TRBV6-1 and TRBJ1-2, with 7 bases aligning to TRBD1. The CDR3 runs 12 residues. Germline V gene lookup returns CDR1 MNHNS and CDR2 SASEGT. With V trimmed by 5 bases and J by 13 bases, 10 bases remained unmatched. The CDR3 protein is CASSTGTETCTF. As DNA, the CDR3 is TGTGCCAGCAGTACCGGGACAGAGACCTGCACCTTC.